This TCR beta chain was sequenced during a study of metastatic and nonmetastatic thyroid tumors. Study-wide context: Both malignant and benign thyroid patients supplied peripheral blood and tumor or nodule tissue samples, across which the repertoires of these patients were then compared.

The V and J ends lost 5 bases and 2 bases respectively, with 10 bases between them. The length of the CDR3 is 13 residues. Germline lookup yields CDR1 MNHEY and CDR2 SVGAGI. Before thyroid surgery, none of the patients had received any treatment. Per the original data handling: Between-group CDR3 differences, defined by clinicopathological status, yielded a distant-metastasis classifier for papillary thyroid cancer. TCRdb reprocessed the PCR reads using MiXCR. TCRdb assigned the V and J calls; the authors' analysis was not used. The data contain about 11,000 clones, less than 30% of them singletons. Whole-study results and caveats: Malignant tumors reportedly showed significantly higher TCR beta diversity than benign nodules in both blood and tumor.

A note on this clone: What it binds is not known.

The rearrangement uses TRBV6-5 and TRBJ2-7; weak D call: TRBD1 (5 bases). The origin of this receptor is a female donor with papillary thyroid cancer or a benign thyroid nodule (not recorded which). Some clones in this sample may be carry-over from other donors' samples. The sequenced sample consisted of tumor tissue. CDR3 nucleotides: TGTGCCAGCAGTACCGACAGCCCCTACGAGCAGTACTTC. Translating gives CASSTDSPYEQYF.